The rows below give T cell receptor beta chains drawn from one sample of a study of PD-L1 blockade in urothelial cancer. Clones were sequenced by immunoSEQ multiplex PCR, and TCRdb holds only the in-frame ones, with some missing. Found here are approximately 94,000 clones, around nine tenths of them singletons; the top ten hold 1.5% to 2.5%. The sequenced sample was PBMCs, obtained around atezolizumab (anti-PD-L1) treatment. These receptors were obtained from a man aged 55 to 70 with urothelial cancer. The CDR3 runs from the conserved cysteine through the conserved F or W. Clone sizes are given selectively: once, few, many, or a class where the clone is expanded.

clone size	V gene	J gene	CDR3 protein
.	TRBV18	TRBJ1-1	CASSPEEGMNTEAFF
.	TRBV29-1	TRBJ2-3	CSVFWGTKRQLDTQYF
.	TRBV14	TRBJ2-7	CASSPIESGQWAAQYF
.	TRBV28	TRBJ2-7	CASSNRPPQGQYF
.	TRBV9	TRBJ2-1	CASTPGGSSYNEQFF
.	TRBV6-5	TRBJ1-4	CASSNNRDSAEKLFF
few	TRBV11-3	TRBJ1-1	CASSLGGGRVYTEAFF
few	TRBV2	TRBJ1-6	CASSKQTGDNSPLHF
.	TRBV19	TRBJ2-3	CASRPDSHLSTDTQYF
.	TRBV18	TRBJ2-6	CASSPSGQGSSGANVLTF